This T cell receptor (beta chain) was documented in a study of a mutant IDH1 vaccine in newly diagnosed glioma. Remarks on this clone: Its antigen is unidentified.

The V gene's germline CDR1 is PRHDT and CDR2 FYEKMQ (reference sequence). J lost 8 bases, V lost 0 bases, and 18 bases had no gene match. The length of the CDR3 is 18 residues. TCRdb's table, derived via immunoSEQ multiplex PCR, lists solely in-frame clones and lacks some. The sample holds roughly 130,000 clones, around 77% seen once. The time point was: week 11, during vaccination. All doses held 300 ug of mutant IDH1 20-mer peptide, with topical imiquimod. Donors had new WHO grade 3 or 4 IDH1-mutant, ATRX-lost astrocytomas. Sequencing used PBMCs, obtained from a glioma patient whose treatment included an IDH1 peptide vaccine. This sequence was found in a man aged 35 to 55 with glioma. V is TRBV13 and J is TRBJ1-2; 7 bases are a match to TRBD1. The CDR3 reads CASSLGKTGQSIYGGYTF. As DNA, the CDR3 is TGTGCCAGCAGCTTAGGCAAAACGGGACAGTCTATATATGGCGGCTACACCTTC.